The present T cell receptor beta chain was sequenced within a study of blood T cell repertoires in COVID-19. Study as a whole: The cDNA or gDNA used as material had been derived from T cells, B-cell-depleted T cells, or PBMCs.

Data came from immunoSEQ multiplex PCR; TCRdb stores just in-frame clones and leaves some out. Of 100,000 or so clones in the sample, about 80% are singletons; the top ten hold around a third. This clone was detected once. The germline V gene encodes CDR1 SGHTA and CDR2 FQGNSA. The CDR3 is 16 residues long. Trimming removed 5 bases at V and 6 bases at J, with 17 bases between. The sequenced sample was peripheral blood. The receptor comes from a man in his 70s with active or convalescent COVID-19. V usage is TRBV7-2 and J usage is TRBJ1-6; no definite D call. The CDR3 nucleotides read TGTGCCAGCAGCCCCGCGGGAAGATGGGCTAATTCACCCCTCCACTTT. Protein: CASSPAGRWANSPLHF.